Here is one T cell receptor (beta chain) with its context. Its target is not known. The data belong to a study of shared clonotypes between healthy human individuals. Regarding the study as a whole: Lower generation probabilities were found for non-shared clonotypes than for those shared by all four donors.

Only in-frame clones appear in the TCRdb table, and some are missing; sequencing was by immunoSEQ multiplex PCR. The sample records about 2 million clones, 95% being singletons. Germline lookup yields CDR1 MDHEN and CDR2 SYDVKM. The CDR3 spans 12 residues. V lost 2 bases, J lost 6 bases, and 0 bases stayed unmatched. Among the donors, all were Caucasian adults who lived in Nashville, Tennessee. This rearrangement joins TRBV28 to TRBJ2-7, with TRBD2 identical over 8 bases. Input material: naive CD4+ T cells sorted from blood. Specified subset: CD45RA+ positively selected. This sequence was found in a man younger than 35 in good health. CDR3 coding DNA: TGTGCCAGCAGTTTAGCGGGGGGCGAGCAGTACTTC. This sequence encodes CASSLAGGEQYF.